This T cell receptor beta chain is drawn from a study of tumor-infiltrating lymphocytes in primary liver carcinoma (dated by TCRdb to about 2017). Context from the whole study: Surgical resection was performed in China between late 2015 and 2016 on about 5 patients with histopathologically diagnosed primary liver carcinoma. For each liver tumor, the study sampled five regions along with adjacent normal tissue and blood, and applied TCRbeta repertoire sequencing, expression microarrays and whole-exome sequencing. A total of 35 specimens from 5 patients, comprising 25 or so tumor regions, 5 adjacent noncancerous liver tissues and 5 peripheral blood samples, were covered by TCRbeta repertoire sequencing. Each sample produced about 3.5 to 8 million productive TCRbeta reads, and read depth showed no significant difference between tissue types. Of the five patients, three men and two women aged 30 to 69 years, four had hepatocellular carcinoma and one had combined HCC and intrahepatic cholangiocarcinoma. Technical replicate repertoires showed high reproducibility, with mean shared-clone rates roughly 0.88 and correlation coefficients above 0.95. The tumors of the five patients were staged as T1-T3 N0M0, with maximum diameters ranging from roughly 4 to 11 cm. Beyond this particular receptor, the publication reports: A significantly larger repertoire fraction was made up by the top 250 clones in tumors than in blood (p = 0.039). With just a handful of patients in the study, the authors point out that the findings should be validated in a larger study. Comparison of CD4+ and CD8+ T cell repertoires was precluded by the use of bulk unsorted samples. Repertoire overlap was higher between tumor regions (mean approximately 36%) than tumor-adjacent (approximately 17%) or tumor-blood (approximately 14%) pairs, consistent with antigen-driven expansion. Because only the TCR beta chain was sequenced and unpaired alpha chains were not captured, true repertoire diversity is likely underestimated.

Blood RNA was extracted from unsorted whole blood using TRIzol reagent, and germline DNA was obtained with the DNeasy Blood & Tissue kit. At the time of sampling, the patients had chronic HBV infection and had not received any treatment. Before surgery, roughly 4 milliliters of peripheral blood were drawn into K2EDTA tubes. With respect to this clonotype: The antigen this receptor binds is unknown. A read error may explain this, as a much larger clone is one base away.

TCRbeta-specific cDNA was reverse-transcribed from 500 ng total RNA using a constant-region primer and ProtoScript II reverse transcriptase. Construction of the TCRbeta libraries relied on three nested rounds of multiplex PCR, following a slightly modified ARM-PCR procedure. Each of the first two PCR rounds ran for 10 cycles and used multiplex TRBV1-TRBV30 forward primers together with a Cbeta reverse primer. A final 25-cycle PCR with Deep VentR polymerase added sample barcodes and Illumina adapters. Before sequencing, amplicons between 200 and 500 bp were purified from gel using a QIAquick gel extraction kit. TCRbeta amplicons were sequenced on an Illumina HiSeq 2500 with 250-bp paired-end reads. In the source study's methods: Reads were quality-trimmed with Trimmomatic v0.33, and paired reads were merged with FLASH v1.2.11 to recover full CDR3 sequences. MiGEC v1.2.1b assigned V, D and J germline segments to the rearranged TCRbeta sequences. Clonotype statistics and Shannon-Wiener diversity indices were calculated with VDJtools v1.0.0. Except for diversity analysis, only the 250 most abundant clonotypes of each sample were used in subsequent analyses to reduce sampling bias. TCRdb's own reprocessing of the public reads used fastp at Q25 and MiXCR and kept productive beta chains. Duplicate CDR3 protein sequences are folded into a single record with the most common DNA and genes. These V and J calls rely on TCRdb rather than the paper's analysis. The sample table shows approximately 330,000 distinct CDR3 sequences, and roughly 61% are seen once. 5.5% to 7% of the sample is taken by the ten largest.

The germline V gene provides CDR1 MNHEY and CDR2 SVGAGI. The CDR3 sequence holds 15 residues, the cysteine and phenylalanine included. Only the CDR3 portion is preserved as DNA: 45 bases, with reading frame beginning at the first base. This receptor was obtained from a man aged 35 to 55 with primary liver carcinoma and hepatitis B virus infection. The receptor chain draws on TRBV6-5 and TRBJ1-6, with TRBD1 perhaps the D gene, on 5 matching bases. Sequencing used peripheral blood. This receptor has the CDR3 CANSYSKGINSPLHF. The nucleotide sequence reads TGTGCCAACAGTTACTCGAAGGGGATTAACTCACCCCTCCACTTT.